The present entry profiles one TCR beta chain with its context. The data derive from a study of blood T cell repertoires in COVID-19. Study-wide background: Samples of COVID-19 (acute and convalescent) were obtained from the United States, Italy and Spain.

This CDR3 comprises 17 residues. Trimming took off 6 bases at V and 3 bases at J, with 23 bases between the two ends. Germline values: CDR1 MDHEN, CDR2 SYDVKM. Here immunoSEQ multiplex PCR was the method, and the copy in TCRdb shows in-frame clones only, minus some. The sample records approximately 130,000 clones, around 76% being singletons. The material sequenced was peripheral blood. The sequence came from a human donor in a cohort sampled during active COVID-19. The chain combines TRBV28 with TRBJ1-1, with D possibly matching TRBD1 (6 bases). The CDR3 sequence: CASRTNLGGGGHTEAFF. Written as DNA, the CDR3 is TGTGCCAGCAGAACCAATTTAGGGGGTGGGGGCCACACTGAAGCTTTCTTT.